The T cell receptor (beta chain) described here comes from a study of blood T cell repertoires in COVID-19. Across the whole study: Specimens from acute and convalescent COVID-19 originated in the United States, Italy and Spain. The cDNA or gDNA used as material had been derived from T cells, B-cell-depleted T cells, or PBMCs.

In the original workflow: The assay estimated nucleated cells by amplifying reference gene primers. Profiling relied on immunoSEQ multiplex PCR, and the TCRdb table lists in-frame clones only, not all of them. That table is the source of V, J and clone size, and D and trimming were worked out from the DNA. The data show 270,000 or so clones, over 75% seen once. Sequencing input: peripheral blood. This receptor was identified in a human donor in a cohort sampled during active COVID-19.

The CDR3 sequence: CASSRLGLARANTGELFF. The CDR3 DNA follows: TGTGCCAGCTCACGACTGGGACTAGCTAGGGCGAACACCGGGGAGCTGTTTTTT. The gene calls are TRBV18 and TRBJ2-2, with 9 bases lining up with TRBD2. The CDR3 covers 18 residues. Losses at the gene ends were 4 bases for V and 0 bases for J; bases not matched to a gene: 9. Germline loops: CDR1 KGHSH, CDR2 LQKENI.